This T cell receptor (beta chain) was identified in a study of T cells in Graves' hyperthyroidism and ophthalmopathy. It was considered stable Graves' hyperthyroidism when ophthalmopathy did not progress within 18 months. Hyperthyroidism in the patients, aged 18 to 65, was newly diagnosed and under 2 months in duration. Orbital computed tomography and thyroid ultrasound, together with serum TRAb and thyroxine and clinical symptoms, were used for diagnoses. What was amplified from RNA transcripts were TCR beta CDR3 regions. The HTBI primer set drove a first-round RT-PCR of the TCR CDR3. Each CDR3 protein is one row after TCRdb ran MiXCR on the multiplex PCR reads. The sample has 380,000 or so distinct CDR3 sequences, approximately 14% seen once; the top ten hold 20% to 25%. The CDR3 length is 18 residues. From germline, CDR1 is MDHEN and CDR2 SYDVKM. The V end lost 2 bases, the J end lost 4 bases, and 23 bases lay between the germline ends.

This clonotype appeared many times. The chain recombines TRBV28 with TRBJ2-5; a weak D match, TRBD2 (6 bases). Source material: blood. The TCR was taken from a woman aged 30 to 39 with Graves' hyperthyroidism. The CDR3 here is CASSLRVSGVGVRETQYF. The CDR3 nucleotides read TGTGCCAGCAGTTTAAGGGTTTCGGGAGTGGGTGTTAGAGAGACCCAGTACTTC. The complete variable domain, with remaining parts taken from reference TRBV28 and TRBJ2-5, reads DVKVTQSSRYLVKRTGEKVFLECVQDMDHENMFWYRQDPGLGLRLIYFSYDVKMKEKGDIPEGYSVSREKKERFSLILESASTNQTSMYLCASSLRVSGVGVRETQYFGPGTRLLVL.